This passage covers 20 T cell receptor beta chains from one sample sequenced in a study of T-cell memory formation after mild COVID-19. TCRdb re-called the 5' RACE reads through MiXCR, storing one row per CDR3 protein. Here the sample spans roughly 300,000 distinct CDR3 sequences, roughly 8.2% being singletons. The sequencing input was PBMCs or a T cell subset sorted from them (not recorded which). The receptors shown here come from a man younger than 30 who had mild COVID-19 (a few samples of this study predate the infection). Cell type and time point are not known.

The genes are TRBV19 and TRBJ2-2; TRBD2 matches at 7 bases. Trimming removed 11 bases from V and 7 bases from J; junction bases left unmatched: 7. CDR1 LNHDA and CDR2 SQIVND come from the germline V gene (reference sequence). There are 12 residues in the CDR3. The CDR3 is CAVPGGSGELFF. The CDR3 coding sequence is TGTGCCGTCCCCGGGGGGAGCGGGGAGCTGTTTTTT. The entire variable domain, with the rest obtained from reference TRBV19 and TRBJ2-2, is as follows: DGGITQSPKYLFRKEGQNVTLSCEQNLNHDAMYWYRQDPGQGLRLIYYSQIVNDFQKGDIAEGYSVSREKKESFPLTVTSAQKNPTAFYLCAVPGGSGELFFGEGSRLTVL.

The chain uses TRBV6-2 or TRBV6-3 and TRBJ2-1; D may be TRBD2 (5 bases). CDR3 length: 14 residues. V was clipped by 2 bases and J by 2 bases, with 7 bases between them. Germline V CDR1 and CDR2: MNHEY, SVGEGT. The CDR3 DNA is TGTGCCAGCAGTTACGGGGAGACCTACAATGAGCAGTTCTTC. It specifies CASSYGETYNEQFF.

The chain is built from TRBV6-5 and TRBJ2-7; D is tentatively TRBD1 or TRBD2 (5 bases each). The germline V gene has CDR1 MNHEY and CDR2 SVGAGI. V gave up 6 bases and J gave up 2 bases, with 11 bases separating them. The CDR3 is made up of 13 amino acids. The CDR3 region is CASSRGRAYEQYF. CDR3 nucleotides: TGTGCCAGCAGCCGGGGCCGAGCCTACGAGCAGTACTTC.

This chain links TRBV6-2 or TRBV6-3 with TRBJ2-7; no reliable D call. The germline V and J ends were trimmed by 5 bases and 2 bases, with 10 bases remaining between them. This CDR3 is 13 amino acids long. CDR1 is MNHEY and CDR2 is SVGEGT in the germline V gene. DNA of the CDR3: TGTGCCAGCAGTCATTCAATTACCTACGAGCAGTACTTC. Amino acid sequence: CASSHSITYEQYF.

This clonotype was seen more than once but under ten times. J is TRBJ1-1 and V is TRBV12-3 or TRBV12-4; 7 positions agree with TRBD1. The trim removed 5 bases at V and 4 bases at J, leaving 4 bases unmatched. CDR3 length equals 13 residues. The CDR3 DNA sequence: TGTGCCAGCAGTACAGGGGAATTCACTGAAGCTTTCTTT. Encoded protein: CASSTGEFTEAFF.

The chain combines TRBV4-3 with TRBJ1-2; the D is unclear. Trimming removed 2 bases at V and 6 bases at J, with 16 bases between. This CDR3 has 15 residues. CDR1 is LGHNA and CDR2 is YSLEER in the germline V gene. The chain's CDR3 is CASSQIWAGEDGYTF. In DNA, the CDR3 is TGCGCCAGCAGCCAAATCTGGGCAGGAGAGGATGGCTACACCTTC.

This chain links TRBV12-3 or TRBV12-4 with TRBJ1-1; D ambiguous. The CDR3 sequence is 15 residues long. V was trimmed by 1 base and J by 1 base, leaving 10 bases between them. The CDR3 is CASSLGLVANTEAFF. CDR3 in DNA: TGTGCCAGCAGTTTAGGTCTTGTCGCGAACACTGAAGCTTTCTTT.

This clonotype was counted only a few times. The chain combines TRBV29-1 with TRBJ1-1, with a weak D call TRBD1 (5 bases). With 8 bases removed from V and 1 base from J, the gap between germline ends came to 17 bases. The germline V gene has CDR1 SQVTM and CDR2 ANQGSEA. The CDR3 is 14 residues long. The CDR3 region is CSLIKGAGNTEAFF. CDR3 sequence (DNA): TGCAGCCTCATAAAAGGGGCAGGGAACACTGAAGCTTTCTTT.

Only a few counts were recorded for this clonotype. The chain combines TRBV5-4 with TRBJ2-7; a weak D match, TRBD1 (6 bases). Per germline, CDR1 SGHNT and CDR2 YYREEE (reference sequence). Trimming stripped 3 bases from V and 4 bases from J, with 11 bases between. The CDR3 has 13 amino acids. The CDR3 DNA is TGTGCCAGCAGCTCCGGGACACGTTACGAGCAGTACTTC. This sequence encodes CASSSGTRYEQYF.

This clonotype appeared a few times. The CDR3 is CASSGGEGLFYGYTF. CDR3 coding DNA: TGTGCCAGCAGCGGGGGAGAAGGACTGTTCTATGGCTACACCTTC. V gene TRBV7-9 combines with J gene TRBJ1-2; possible D gene TRBD1, 5 bases. V was clipped by 5 bases and J by 4 bases, with 17 bases between them. CDR1 and CDR2 (germline): SEHNR, FQNEAQ (reference sequence). CDR3 length: 15 amino acids. Full variable domain (outside the CDR3, taken from reference TRBV7-9 and TRBJ1-2): DTGVSQNPRHKITKRGQNVTFRCDPISEHNRLYWYRQTLGQGPEFLTYFQNEAQLEKSRLLSDRFSAERPKGSFSTLEIQRTEQGDSAMYLCASSGGEGLFYGYTFGSGTRLTVV.

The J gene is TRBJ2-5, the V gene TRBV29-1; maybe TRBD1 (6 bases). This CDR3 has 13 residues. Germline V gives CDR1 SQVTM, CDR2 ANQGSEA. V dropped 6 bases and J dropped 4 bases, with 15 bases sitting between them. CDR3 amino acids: CSVRTVLTETQYF. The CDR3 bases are TGCAGCGTGCGGACAGTCCTAACAGAGACCCAGTACTTC. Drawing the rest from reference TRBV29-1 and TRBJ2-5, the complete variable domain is SAVISQKPSRDICQRGTSLTIQCQVDSQVTMMFWYRQQPGQSLTLIATANQGSEATYESGFVIDKFPISRPNLTFSTLTVSNMSPEDSSIYLCSVRTVLTETQYFGPGTRLLVL.

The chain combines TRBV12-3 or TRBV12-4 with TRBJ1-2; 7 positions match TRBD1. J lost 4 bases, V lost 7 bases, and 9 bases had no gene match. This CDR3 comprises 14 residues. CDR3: CASTYGQVGYGYTF. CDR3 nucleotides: TGTGCCAGCACCTACGGACAGGTTGGCTATGGCTACACCTTC.

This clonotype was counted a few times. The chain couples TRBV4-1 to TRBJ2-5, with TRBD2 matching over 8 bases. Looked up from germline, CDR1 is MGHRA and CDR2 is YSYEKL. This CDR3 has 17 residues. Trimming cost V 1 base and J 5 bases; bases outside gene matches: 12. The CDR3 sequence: CASSQGLSGLASETQYF. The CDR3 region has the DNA TGCGCCAGCAGCCAAGGCCTCTCTGGACTAGCCTCCGAGACCCAGTACTTC.

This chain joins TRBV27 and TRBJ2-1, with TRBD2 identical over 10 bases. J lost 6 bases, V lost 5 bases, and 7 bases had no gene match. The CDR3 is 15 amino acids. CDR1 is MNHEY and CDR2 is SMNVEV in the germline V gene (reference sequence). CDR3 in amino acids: CASSQLAGLVNEQFF. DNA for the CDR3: TGTGCCAGCAGTCAACTAGCGGGGTTGGTCAATGAGCAGTTCTTC.

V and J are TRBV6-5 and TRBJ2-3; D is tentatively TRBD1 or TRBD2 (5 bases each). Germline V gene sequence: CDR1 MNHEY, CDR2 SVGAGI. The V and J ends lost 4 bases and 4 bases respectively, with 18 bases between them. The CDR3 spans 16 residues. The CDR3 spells CASSSPSRGPPDTQYF. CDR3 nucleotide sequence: TGTGCCAGCAGTTCCCCGTCGAGGGGCCCCCCAGATACGCAGTATTTT.

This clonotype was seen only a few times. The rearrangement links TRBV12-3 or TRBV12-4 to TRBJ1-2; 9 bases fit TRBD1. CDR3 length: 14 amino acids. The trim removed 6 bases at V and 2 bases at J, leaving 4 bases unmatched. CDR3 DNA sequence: TGTGCCAGCAGGGGGACAGGGTGGAACTATGGCTACACCTTC. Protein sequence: CASRGTGWNYGYTF.

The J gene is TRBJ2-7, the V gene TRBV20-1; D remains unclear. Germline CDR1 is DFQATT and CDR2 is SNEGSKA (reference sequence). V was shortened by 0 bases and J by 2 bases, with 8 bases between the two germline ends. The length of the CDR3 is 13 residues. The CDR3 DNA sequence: TGCAGTGCTAGAGAACTCAACACCTACGAGCAGTACTTC. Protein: CSARELNTYEQYF.

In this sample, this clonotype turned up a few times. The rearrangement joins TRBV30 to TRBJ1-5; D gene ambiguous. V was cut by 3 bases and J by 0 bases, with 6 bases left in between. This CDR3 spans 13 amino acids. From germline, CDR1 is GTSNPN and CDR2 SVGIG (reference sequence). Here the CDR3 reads CAWSRDSNQPQHF. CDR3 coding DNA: TGTGCCTGGAGCCGGGATAGCAATCAGCCCCAGCATTTT.

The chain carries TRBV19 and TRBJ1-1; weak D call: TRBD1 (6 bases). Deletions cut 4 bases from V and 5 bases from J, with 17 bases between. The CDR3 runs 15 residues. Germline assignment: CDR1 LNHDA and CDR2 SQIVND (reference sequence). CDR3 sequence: CASSTRYRDGTEAFF. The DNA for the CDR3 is TGTGCCAGTAGTACCCGCTACAGGGACGGGACTGAAGCTTTCTTT.

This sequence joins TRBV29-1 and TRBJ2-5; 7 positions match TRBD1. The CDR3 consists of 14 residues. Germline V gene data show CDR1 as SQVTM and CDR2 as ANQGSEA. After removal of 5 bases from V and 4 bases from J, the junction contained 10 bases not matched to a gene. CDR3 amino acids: CSVQTGLERETQYF. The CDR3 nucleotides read TGCAGCGTTCAGACAGGGTTGGAGCGAGAGACCCAGTACTTC.